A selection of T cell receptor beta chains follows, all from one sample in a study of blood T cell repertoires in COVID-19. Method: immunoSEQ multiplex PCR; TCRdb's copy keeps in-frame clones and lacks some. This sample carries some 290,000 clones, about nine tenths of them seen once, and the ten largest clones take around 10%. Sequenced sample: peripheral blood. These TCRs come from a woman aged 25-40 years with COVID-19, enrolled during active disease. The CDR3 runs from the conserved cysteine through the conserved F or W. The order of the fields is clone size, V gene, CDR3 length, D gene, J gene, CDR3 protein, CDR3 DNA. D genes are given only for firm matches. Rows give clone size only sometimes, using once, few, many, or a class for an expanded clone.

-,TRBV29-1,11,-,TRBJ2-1,CSVIQYNEQFF,TGCAGCGTTATACAGTACAATGAGCAGTTCTTC
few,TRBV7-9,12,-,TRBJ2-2,CASSFGTGELFF,TGTGCCAGCAGCTTCGGCACCGGGGAGCTGTTTTTT
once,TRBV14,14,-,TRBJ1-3,CASSATVAGNTIYF,TGTGCCAGCAGCGCGACAGTGGCCGGAAACACCATATATTTT
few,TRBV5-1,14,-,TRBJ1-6,CASSLDYRNSPLHF,TGCGCCAGCAGCTTGGACTACAGGAATTCACCCCTCCACTTT
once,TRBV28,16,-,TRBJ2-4,CASSLDAMSGKNIQYF,TGTGCCAGCAGTTTAGATGCGATGTCGGGCAAAAACATTCAGTACTTC
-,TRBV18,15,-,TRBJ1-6,CASSPPRGNNSPLHF,TGTGCCAGCTCACCACCCCGGGGGAATAATTCACCCCTCCACTTT
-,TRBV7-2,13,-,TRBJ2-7,CATGTSSSYEQYF,TGTGCCACTGGGACAAGTAGCTCCTACGAGCAGTACTTC
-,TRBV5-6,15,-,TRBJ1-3,CASSRGQEGGNTIYF,TGTGCCAGCAGCCGAGGTCAGGAGGGCGGAAACACCATATATTTT
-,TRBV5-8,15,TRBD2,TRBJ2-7,CASSLATSGRREQYF,TGTGCCAGCAGCTTGGCGACTAGCGGGAGGAGGGAGCAGTACTTC
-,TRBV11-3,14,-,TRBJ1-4,CASSRRGVNEKLFF,TGTGCCAGCAGCCGTCGGGGGGTTAATGAAAAACTGTTTTTT
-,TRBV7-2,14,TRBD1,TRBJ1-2,CASSPQGQGYGYTF,TGTGCCAGCAGTCCACAGGGGCAGGGCTATGGCTACACCTTC
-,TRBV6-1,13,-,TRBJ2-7,CASSEDPGGGRYF,TGTGCCAGCAGTGAAGATCCAGGAGGAGGGCGTTACTTC